This TCR beta chain was sequenced during a study of T-cell reconstitution after alpha-beta-depleted transplantation in children. The TCRbeta library was prepared with unique molecular identifiers. TCRdb reprocessed the PCR reads with MiXCR, giving one entry per CDR3 protein. The sample carries 150,000 to 250,000 distinct CDR3 sequences, approximately 6% recorded once. Regarding the study as a whole: Reportedly, roughly two months post-transplant, alpha-beta T cells arose from several hundred expanded graft clones. Fresh T-cell production supplied most of the T-cell counts and diversity seen one year after transplant. At day 60, the high TCRbeta diversity found in some patients originated from recipient T cells and thymic progenitors that had survived.

This clonotype was seen repeatedly, ten times or more. What it recognizes is unknown. The V and J ends lost 4 bases and 4 bases, in that order; junction bases with no gene match: 6. Germline V gene data show CDR1 as SGHRS and CDR2 as YFSETQ. This CDR3 region has 15 residues. This chain joins TRBV5-1 and TRBJ2-1; 9 nucleotides agree with TRBD1. The starting material was PBMCs, obtained before TCRalphabeta/CD19-depleted stem cell transplant. This TCR was sampled from a girl less than two years old with combined immunodeficiency, due to receive a stem cell transplant. The CDR3 DNA reads TGCGCCAGCAGCACTAGGACAGGGGAGTACAATGAGCAGTTCTTC. Its translation is CASSTRTGEYNEQFF.